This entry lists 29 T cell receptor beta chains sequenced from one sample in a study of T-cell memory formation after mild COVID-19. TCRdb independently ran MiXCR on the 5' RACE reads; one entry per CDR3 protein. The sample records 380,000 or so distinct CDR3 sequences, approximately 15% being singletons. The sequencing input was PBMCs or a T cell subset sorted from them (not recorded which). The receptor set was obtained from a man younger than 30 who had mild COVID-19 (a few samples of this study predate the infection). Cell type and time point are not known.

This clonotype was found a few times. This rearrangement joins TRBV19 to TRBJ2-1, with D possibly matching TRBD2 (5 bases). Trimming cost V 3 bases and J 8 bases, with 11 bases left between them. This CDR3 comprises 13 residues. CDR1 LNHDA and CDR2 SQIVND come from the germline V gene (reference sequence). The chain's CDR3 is CASSIRGTYEQFF. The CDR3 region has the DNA TGTGCCAGTAGTATCCGGGGAACCTATGAGCAGTTCTTC.

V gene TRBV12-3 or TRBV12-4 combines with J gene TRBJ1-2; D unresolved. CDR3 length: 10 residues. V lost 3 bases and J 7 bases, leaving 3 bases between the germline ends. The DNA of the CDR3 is TGTGCCAGCAGTTTGAGTGGCTACACCTTC. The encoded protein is CASSLSGYTF.

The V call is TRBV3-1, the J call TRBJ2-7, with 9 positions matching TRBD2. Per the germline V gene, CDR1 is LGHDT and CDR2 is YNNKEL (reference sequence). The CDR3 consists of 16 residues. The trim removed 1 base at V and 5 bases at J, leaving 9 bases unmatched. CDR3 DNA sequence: TGTGCCAGCAGCCAAGCAGGACTAGCGTCCGCCAACGAGCAGTACGTC. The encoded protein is CASSQAGLASANEQYV.

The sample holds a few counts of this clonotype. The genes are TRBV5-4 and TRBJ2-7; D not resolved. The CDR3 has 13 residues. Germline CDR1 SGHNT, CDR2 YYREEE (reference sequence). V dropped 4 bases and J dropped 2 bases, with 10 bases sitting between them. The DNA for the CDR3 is TGTGCCAGCAGCGACAAACGGACCTACGAGCAGTACTTC. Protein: CASSDKRTYEQYF.

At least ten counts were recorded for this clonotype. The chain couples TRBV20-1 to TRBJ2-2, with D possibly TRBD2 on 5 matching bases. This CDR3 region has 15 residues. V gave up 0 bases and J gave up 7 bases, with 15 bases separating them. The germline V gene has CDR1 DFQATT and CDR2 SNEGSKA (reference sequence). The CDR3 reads CSARDPQREIGELFF. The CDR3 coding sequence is TGCAGTGCTAGAGATCCGCAAAGGGAGATCGGGGAGCTGTTTTTT.

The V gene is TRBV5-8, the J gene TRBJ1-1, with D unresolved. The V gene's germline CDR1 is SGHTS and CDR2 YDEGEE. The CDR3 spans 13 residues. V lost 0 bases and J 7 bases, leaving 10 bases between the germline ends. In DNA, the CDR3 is TGTGCCAGCAGCTTGGATCGGTTTCTTGAAGCTTTCTTT. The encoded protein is CASSLDRFLEAFF. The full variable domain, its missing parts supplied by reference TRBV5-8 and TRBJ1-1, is EAGVTQSPTHLIKTRGQQATLRCSPISGHTSVYWYQQALGLGLQFLLWYDEGEERNRGNFPPRFSGRQFPNYSSELNVNALELEDSALYLCASSLDRFLEAFFGQGTRLTVV.

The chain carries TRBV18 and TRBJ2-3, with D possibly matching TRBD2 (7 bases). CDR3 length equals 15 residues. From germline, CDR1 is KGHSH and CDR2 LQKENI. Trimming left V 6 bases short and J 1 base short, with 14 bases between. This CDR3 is CASSHGGQGTDTQYF. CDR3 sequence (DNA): TGTGCCAGCTCCCACGGGGGGCAGGGCACAGATACGCAGTATTTT. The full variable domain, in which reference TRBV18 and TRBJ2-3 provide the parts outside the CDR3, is NAGVMQNPRHLVRRRGQEARLRCSPMKGHSHVYWYRQLPEEGLKFMVYLQKENIIDESGMPKERFSAEFPKEGPSILRIQQVVRGDSAAYFCASSHGGQGTDTQYFGPGTRLTVL.

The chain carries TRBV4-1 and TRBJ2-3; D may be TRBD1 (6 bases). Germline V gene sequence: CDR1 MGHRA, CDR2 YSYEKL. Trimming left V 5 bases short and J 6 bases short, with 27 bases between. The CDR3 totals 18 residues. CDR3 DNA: TGCGCCAGCAGCTTAGGAGCACAGGGAAAGGGGCTTGGGGATACGCAGTATTTT. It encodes CASSLGAQGKGLGDTQYF.

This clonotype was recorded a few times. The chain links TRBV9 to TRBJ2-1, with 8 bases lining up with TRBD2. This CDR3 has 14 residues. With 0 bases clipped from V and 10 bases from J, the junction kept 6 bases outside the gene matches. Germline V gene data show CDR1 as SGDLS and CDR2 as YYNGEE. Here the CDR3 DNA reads TGTGCCAGCAGCGTAGGTGATAGCGGGGACGAGCAGTTCTTC. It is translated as CASSVGDSGDEQFF. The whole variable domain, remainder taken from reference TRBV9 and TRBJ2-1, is DSGVTQTPKHLITATGQRVTLRCSPRSGDLSVYWYQQSLDQGLQFLIQYYNGEERAKGNILERFSAQQFPDLHSELNLSSLELGDSALYFCASSVGDSGDEQFFGPGTRLTVL.

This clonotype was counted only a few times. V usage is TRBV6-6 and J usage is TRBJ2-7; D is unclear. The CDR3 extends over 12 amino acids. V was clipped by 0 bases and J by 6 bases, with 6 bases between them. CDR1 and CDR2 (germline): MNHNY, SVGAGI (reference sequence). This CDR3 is CASSYSMSEQYF. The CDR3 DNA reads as TGTGCCAGCAGTTACTCGATGTCCGAGCAGTACTTC.

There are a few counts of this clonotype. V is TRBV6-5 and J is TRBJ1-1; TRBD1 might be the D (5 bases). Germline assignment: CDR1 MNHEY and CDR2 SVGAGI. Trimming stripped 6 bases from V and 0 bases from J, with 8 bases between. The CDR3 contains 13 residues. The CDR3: CASRRGMNTEAFF. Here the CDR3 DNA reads TGTGCCAGCAGGAGGGGAATGAACACTGAAGCTTTCTTT.

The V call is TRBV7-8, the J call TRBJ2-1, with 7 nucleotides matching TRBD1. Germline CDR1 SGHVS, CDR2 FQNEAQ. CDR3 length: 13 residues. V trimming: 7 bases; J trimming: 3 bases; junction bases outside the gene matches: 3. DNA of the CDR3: TGTGCCAGCACGGGACAGAACTACAATGAGCAGTTCTTC. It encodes CASTGQNYNEQFF.

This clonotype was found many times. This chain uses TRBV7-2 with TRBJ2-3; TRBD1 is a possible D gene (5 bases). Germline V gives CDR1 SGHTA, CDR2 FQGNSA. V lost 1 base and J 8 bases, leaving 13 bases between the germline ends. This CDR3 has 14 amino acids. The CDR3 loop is CASSLGGPQGTQYF. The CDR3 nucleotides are TGTGCCAGCAGCTTAGGAGGTCCCCAGGGTACGCAGTATTTT.

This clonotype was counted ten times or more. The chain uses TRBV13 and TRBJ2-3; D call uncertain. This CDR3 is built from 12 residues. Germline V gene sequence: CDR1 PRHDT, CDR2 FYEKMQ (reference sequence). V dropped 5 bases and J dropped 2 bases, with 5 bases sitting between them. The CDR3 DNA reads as TGTGCCAGCAGCCGAATCACAGATACGCAGTATTTT. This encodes CASSRITDTQYF.

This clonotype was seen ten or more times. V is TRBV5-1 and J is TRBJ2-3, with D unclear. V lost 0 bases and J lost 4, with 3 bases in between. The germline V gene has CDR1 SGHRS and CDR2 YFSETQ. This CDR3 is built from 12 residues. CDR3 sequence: CASSLAPDTQYF. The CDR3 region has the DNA TGCGCCAGCAGCTTGGCTCCAGATACGCAGTATTTT.

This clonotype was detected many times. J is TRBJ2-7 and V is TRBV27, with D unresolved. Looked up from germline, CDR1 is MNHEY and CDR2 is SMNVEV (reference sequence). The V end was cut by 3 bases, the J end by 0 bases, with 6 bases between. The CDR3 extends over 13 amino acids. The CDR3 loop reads CASSFDSSYEQYF. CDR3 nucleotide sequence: TGTGCCAGCAGTTTCGACTCCTCCTACGAGCAGTACTTC.

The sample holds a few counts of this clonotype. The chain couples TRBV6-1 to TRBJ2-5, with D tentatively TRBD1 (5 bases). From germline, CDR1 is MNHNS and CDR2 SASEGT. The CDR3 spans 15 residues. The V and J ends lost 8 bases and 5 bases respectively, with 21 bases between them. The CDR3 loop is CASLIGGAGLETQYF. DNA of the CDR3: TGTGCCAGCCTAATCGGCGGTGCAGGGCTGGAGACCCAGTACTTC.

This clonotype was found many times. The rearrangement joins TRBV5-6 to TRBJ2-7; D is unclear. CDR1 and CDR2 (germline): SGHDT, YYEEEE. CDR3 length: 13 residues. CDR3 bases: TGCGCCAGCAGCTTGGGTGGCGGCTACGAGCAGTACGTC. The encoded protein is CASSLGGGYEQYV.

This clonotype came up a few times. CDR3 DNA: TGTGCCAGCAGCTTAGAAGGGTGGAACAATGAGCAGTTCTTC. Its protein product is CASSLEGWNNEQFF. The chain combines TRBV7-2 with TRBJ2-1; D not certain. Germline lookup yields CDR1 SGHTA and CDR2 FQGNSA. The CDR3 loop spans 14 amino acids. V lost 1 base and J lost 5, with 9 bases in between.

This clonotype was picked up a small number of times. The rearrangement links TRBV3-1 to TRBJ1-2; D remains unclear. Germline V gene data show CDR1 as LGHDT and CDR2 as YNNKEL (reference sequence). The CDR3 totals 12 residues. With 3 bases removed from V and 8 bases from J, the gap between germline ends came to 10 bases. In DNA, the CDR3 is TGTGCCAGCAGCCAGCCGGGTTGGGGCTACACCTTC. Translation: CASSQPGWGYTF.

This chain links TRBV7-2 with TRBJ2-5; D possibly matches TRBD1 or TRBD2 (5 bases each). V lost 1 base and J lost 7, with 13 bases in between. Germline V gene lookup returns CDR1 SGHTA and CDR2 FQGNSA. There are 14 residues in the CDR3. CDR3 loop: CASSLGWSGGTQYF. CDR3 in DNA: TGTGCCAGCAGCTTAGGTTGGTCTGGGGGGACCCAGTACTTC.

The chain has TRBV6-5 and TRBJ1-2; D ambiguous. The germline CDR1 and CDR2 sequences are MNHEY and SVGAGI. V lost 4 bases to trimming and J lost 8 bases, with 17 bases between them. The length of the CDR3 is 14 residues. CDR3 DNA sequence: TGTGCCAGCAGTTCGGGCCGATACTTCGAGGGCTACACCTTC. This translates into CASSSGRYFEGYTF.

The DNA of the CDR3 is TGCAGTGCTAGGGGGCCTCACCTGCCAGGGTCGTGGCAAGAGACCCAGTACTTC. It codes for CSARGPHLPGSWQETQYF. The chain is built from TRBV20-1 and TRBJ2-5, with D maybe TRBD1 (5 bases). The CDR3 loop spans 18 amino acids. Germline V gene data show CDR1 as DFQATT and CDR2 as SNEGSKA (reference sequence). The V and J ends lost 3 bases and 2 bases respectively, with 25 bases between them.

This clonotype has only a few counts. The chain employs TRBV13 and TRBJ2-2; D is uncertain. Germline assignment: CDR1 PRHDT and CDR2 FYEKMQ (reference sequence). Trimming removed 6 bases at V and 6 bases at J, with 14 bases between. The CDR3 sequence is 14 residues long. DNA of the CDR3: TGTGCCAGCAGTATCCGTGGTGGACCCGGGGAGCTGTTTTTT. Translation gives CASSIRGGPGELFF.

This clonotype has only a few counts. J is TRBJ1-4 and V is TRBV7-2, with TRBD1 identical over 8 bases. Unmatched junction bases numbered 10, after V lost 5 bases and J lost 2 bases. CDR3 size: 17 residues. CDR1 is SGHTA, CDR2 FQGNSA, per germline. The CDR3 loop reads CASSPKQGVATNEKLFF. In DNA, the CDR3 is TGTGCCAGCAGCCCCAAACAGGGGGTTGCGACTAATGAAAAACTGTTTTTT.

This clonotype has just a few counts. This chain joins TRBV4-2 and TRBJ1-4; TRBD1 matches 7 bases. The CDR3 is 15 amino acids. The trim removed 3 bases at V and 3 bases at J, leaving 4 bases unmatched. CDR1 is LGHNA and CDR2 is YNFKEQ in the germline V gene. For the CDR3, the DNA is TGTGCCAGCAGCCAGGGGACAGCCGCTAATGAAAAACTGTTTTTT. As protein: CASSQGTAANEKLFF.

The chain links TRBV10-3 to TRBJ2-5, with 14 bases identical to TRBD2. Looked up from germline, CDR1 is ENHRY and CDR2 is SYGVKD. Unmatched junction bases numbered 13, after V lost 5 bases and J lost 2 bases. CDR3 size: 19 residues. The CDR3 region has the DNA TGTGCCATCAGTCGGACTAGCGGGGGGCCACATAACAGACAAGAGACCCAGTACTTC. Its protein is CAISRTSGGPHNRQETQYF.

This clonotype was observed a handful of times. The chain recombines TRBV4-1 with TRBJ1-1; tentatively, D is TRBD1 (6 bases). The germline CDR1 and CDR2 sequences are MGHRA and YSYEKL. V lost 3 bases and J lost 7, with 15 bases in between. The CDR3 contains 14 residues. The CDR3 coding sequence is TGCGCCAGCAGCCAGACCGGGGGCGTGAGTGAAGCTTTCTTT. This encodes CASSQTGGVSEAFF.

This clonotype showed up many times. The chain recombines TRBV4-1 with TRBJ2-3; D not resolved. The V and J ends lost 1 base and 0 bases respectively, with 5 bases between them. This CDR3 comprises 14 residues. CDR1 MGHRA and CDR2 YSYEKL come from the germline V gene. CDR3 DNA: TGCGCCAGCAGCCAAGTTACGAGCACAGATACGCAGTATTTT. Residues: CASSQVTSTDTQYF.